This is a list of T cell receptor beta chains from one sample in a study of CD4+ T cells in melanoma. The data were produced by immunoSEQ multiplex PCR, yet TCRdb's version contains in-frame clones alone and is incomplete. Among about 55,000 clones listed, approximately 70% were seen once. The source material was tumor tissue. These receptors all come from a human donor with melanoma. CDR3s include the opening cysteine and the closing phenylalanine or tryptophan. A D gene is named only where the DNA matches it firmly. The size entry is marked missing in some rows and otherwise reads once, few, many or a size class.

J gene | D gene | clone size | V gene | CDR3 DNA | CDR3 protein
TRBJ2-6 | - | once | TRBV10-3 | TGTGCCATCAGCCCCCCCTCTGGGGCCAACGTCCTGACTTTC | CAISPPSGANVLTF
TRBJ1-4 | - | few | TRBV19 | TGTGCCAGTAGGACCTCGGCGACAGGTTATGAAAAACTGTTTTTT | CASRTSATGYEKLFF
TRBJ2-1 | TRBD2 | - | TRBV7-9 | TGTGCCAGCAGCCGGACTAGCGAGACCTACAATGAGCAGTTCTTC | CASSRTSETYNEQFF
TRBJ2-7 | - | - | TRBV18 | TGTGCCAGCACCAGAGACAGCTACCAGAGCTACGAGCAGTACTTC | CASTRDSYQSYEQYF
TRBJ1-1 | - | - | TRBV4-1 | TGCGCCAGCAGCACCCAGGGAAACACTGAAGCTTTCTTT | CASSTQGNTEAFF
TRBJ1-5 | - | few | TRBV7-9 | TGTGCCAGCAGCTCCAGACGGGGTCAGCCCCAGCATTTT | CASSSRRGQPQHF
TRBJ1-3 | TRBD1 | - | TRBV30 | TGTGCCTGGGGGACAGGGAACTCTGGAAACACCATATATTTT | CAWGTGNSGNTIYF
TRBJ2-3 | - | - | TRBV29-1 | TGCAGCGTTGTAGAGGGGGATCGTGGTGGTACGCAGTATTTT | CSVVEGDRGGTQYF
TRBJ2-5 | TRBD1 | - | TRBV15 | TGTGCCACCAGCAGAGACAGGGGGCTTGGAGAGACCCAGTACTTC | CATSRDRGLGETQYF
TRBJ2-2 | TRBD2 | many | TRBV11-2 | TGTGCCAGCAGCTCCGGACTAGCGGCGGGCACCGGGGAGCTGTTTTTT | CASSSGLAAGTGELFF
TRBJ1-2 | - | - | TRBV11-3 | TGTGCCAGCAGCCCCCTGTTCCATGGCTACACCTTC | CASSPLFHGYTF
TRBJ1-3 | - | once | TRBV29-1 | TGCAGCGTTGAAGGGGGGAATTCAGGAAACACCATATATTTT | CSVEGGNSGNTIYF
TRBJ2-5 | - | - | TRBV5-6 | TGTGCCAGCAGCCTGGTGGGGTTAGGGGAGACCCAGTACTTC | CASSLVGLGETQYF
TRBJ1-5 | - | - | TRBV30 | TGTGCTTGGACATGGCACAGGTGGGACGATCAGCCCCAGCATTTT | CAWTWHRWDDQPQHF
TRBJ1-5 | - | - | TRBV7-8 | TGTGCCAGCAGCTTAAGGGTTAGCAATCAGCCCCAGCATTTT | CASSLRVSNQPQHF
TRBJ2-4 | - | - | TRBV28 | TGTGCCAGCAGTTTTACCCGGGACAAAAACATTCAGTACTTC | CASSFTRDKNIQYF
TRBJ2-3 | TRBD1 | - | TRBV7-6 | TGTGCCAGCAGCCGCCGAGGGGGCTACGTAGATACGCAGTATTTT | CASSRRGGYVDTQYF
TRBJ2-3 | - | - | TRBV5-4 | TGTGCCAGCAGCCCCGGGTGGCCTAGCACAGATACGCAGTATTTT | CASSPGWPSTDTQYF
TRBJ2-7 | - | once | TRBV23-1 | TGCGCCAGCAGTCAATCGCCCCCCGAAATAGGAGGGACGGTGGAGCAGTACTTC | CASSQSPPEIGGTVEQYF
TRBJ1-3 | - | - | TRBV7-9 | TGTGCCAGCAGCTCACAGAGCTCTGGAAACACCATATATTTT | CASSSQSSGNTIYF
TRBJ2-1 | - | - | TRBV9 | TGTGCCAGCGGCGCCGCAGCTAGCCCAGAACGGTTCTTC | CASGAAASPERFF
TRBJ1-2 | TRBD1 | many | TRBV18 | TGTGCCAGCTCACGGACAGGGGACGGCTATGGCTACACCTTC | CASSRTGDGYGYTF
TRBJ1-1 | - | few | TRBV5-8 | TGTGCCAGCAGCCAAGTTCCAGGGAACACTGAAGCTTTCTTT | CASSQVPGNTEAFF
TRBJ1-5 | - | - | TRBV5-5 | TGTGCCAGCAGCTTCCCCGGGGCTAATCAGCCCCAGCATTTT | CASSFPGANQPQHF
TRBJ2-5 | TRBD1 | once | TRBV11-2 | TGTGCCAGCAGCCCAGGACAGGCGAGAGGGGAGACCCAGTACTTC | CASSPGQARGETQYF
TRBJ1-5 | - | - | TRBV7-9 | TGTGCCAGCAGCCTTGGGGGCTCGGCCCCGCATTTT | CASSLGGSAPHF
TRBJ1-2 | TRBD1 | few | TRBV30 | TGTGCCTGGAGTGCTTCAGGGGGTTGGTATGGCTACACCTTC | CAWSASGGWYGYTF
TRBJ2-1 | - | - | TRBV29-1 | TGCAGCGTTGAGGGCAGTGTAGGTAATGAGCAGTTCTTC | CSVEGSVGNEQFF
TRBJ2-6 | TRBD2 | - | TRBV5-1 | TGCGCCAGCAGCTTGGCGGGGGGGCTGAGGTCTGGGGCCAACGTCCTGACTTTC | CASSLAGGLRSGANVLTF
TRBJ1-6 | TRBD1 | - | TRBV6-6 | TGTGCCAGCAGTTACCCACAGGGTAGGGGGCCACCCCTCCACTTT | CASSYPQGRGPPLHF
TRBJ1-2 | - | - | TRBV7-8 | TGTGCCAGCAGCTTAGCGCTCAGGGACTTCGGTGGCTACACCTTC | CASSLALRDFGGYTF
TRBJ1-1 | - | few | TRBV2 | TGTGCCAGCAGTGAAACGGCTTCGAGGGAGTCTCACCAGGGAGCTTTCTTT | CASSETASRESHQGAFF
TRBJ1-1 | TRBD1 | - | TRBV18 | TGTGCCAGTTCAGGGACAGATACCAACACTGAAGCTTTCTTT | CASSGTDTNTEAFF
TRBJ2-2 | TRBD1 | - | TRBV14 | TGTGCCAGCAGGCCCAGGGGGCTGAACACCGGGGAGCTGTTTTTT | CASRPRGLNTGELFF
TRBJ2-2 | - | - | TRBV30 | TGTGCCTGGAGGGGGGAGACCGGGGAGCTGTTTTTT | CAWRGETGELFF
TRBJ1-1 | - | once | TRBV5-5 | TGTGCCAGCAGCTTTCAGGGTTTATGGACTGAAGCTTTCTTT | CASSFQGLWTEAFF
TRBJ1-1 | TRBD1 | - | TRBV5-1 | TGCGCCAGCAGCGAAGGACGCCAGGGGGGCACTGAAGCTTTCTTT | CASSEGRQGGTEAFF
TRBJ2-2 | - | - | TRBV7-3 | TGTGCCAGCAGCGTCCACAACACCGGGGAGCTGTTTTTT | CASSVHNTGELFF
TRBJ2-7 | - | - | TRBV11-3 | TGTGCCAGCAGCTTAGGGTCAGGCCCCTACGAGCAGTACTTC | CASSLGSGPYEQYF
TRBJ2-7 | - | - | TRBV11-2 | TGTGCCAGCAGCTTTAGGGTTTCCTACGAGCAGTACTTC | CASSFRVSYEQYF